This T cell receptor beta chain was found in a study of cytomegalovirus exposure and HLA in healthy donors. The assay was immunoSEQ multiplex PCR, and TCRdb's table has in-frame clones only and misses some. The table records approximately 120,000 clones, almost 90% of them present only once. The CDR3 runs 18 residues. The V gene end was trimmed by 5 bases and the J gene end by 5 bases; junction bases not matched to a gene: 17. The germline CDR1 and CDR2 sequences are SGHAT and FQNNGV. This TCR was recovered from a woman between 18 and 29 years old in good health and CMV-seronegative. Source material: PBMCs. The V call is TRBV11-2, the J call TRBJ2-2; 7 nucleotides agree with TRBD1. The CDR3 nucleotides are TGTGCCAGCAGCCCTCGTATCACAGGGGCCAAAGGAACCGGGGAGCTGTTTTTT. Its protein is CASSPRITGAKGTGELFF. Full variable domain (remainder filled in from reference TRBV11-2 and TRBJ2-2): EAGVAQSPRYKIIEKRQSVAFWCNPISGHATLYWYQQILGQGPKLLIQFQNNGVVDDSQLPKDRFSAERLKGVDSTLKIQPAKLEDSAVYLCASSPRITGAKGTGELFFGEGSRLTVL.